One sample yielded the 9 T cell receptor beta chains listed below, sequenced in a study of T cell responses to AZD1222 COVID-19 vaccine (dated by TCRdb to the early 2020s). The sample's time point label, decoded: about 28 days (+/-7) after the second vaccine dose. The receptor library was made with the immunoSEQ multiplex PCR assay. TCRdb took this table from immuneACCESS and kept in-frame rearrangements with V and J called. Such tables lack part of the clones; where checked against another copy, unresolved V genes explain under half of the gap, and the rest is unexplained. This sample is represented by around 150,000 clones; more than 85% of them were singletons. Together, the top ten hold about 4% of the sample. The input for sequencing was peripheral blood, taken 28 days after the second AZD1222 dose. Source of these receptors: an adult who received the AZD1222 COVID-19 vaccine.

The CDR3 DNA follows: TGTGCCAGCGGACTAGCTCAAGAGACCCAGTACTTC. It is translated as CASGLAQETQYF. The chain has TRBV7-9 and TRBJ2-5; 8 bases match TRBD2. The J segment lost 2 bases and the V segment lost 8 bases, leaving 1 base of the junction unmatched. The CDR3 covers 12 residues. Germline assignment: CDR1 SEHNR and CDR2 FQNEAQ (reference sequence).

CDR3 coding DNA: TGTGCCAGCAGCGAACAGGTTTACACTGAAGCTTTCTTT. Amino acids: CASSEQVYTEAFF. The chain links TRBV7-3 to TRBJ1-1; perhaps TRBD1 as D (5 bases). The CDR3 contains 13 residues. Germline CDR1 and CDR2: SGHTA and FQGTGA. Trimming cost V 5 bases and J 3 bases, with 10 bases left between them.

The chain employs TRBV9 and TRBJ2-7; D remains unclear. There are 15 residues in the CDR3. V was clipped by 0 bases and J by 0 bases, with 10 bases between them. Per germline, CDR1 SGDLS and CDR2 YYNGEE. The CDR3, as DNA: TGTGCCAGCAGCGTAGAAGTAGGTTACTCCTACGAGCAGTACTTC. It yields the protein CASSVEVGYSYEQYF.

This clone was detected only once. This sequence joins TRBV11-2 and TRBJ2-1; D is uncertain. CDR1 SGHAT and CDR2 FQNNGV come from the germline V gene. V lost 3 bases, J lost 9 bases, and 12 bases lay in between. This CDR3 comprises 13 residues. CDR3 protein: CASSFSMKSEQFF. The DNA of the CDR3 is TGTGCCAGCAGCTTTTCAATGAAAAGTGAGCAGTTCTTC.

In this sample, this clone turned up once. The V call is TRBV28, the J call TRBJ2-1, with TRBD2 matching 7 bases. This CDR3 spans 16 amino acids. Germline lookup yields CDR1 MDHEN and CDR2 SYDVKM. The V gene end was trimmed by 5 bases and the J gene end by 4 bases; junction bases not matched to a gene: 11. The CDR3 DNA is TGTGCCAGCAGTCCCTTCGCGAGCGGGACTTACAATGAGCAGTTCTTC. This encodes CASSPFASGTYNEQFF.

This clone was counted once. CDR3: CASSRQGQSLELFF. The CDR3 nucleotides read TGTGCCAGCAGCCGCCAGGGACAGTCATTAGAGCTGTTTTTT. The chain links TRBV7-9 to TRBJ2-2; 7 positions agree with TRBD1. V dropped 5 bases and J dropped 11; count of bases not matched to a gene: 11. The CDR3 consists of 14 residues. Looked up from germline, CDR1 is SEHNR and CDR2 is FQNEAQ (reference sequence). Combining the CDR3 with reference TRBV7-9 and TRBJ2-2 gives the whole variable domain DTGVSQNPRHKITKRGQNVTFRCDPISEHNRLYWYRQTLGQGPEFLTYFQNEAQLEKSRLLSDRFSAERPKGSFSTLEIQRTEQGDSAMYLCASSRQGQSLELFFGEGSRLTVL.

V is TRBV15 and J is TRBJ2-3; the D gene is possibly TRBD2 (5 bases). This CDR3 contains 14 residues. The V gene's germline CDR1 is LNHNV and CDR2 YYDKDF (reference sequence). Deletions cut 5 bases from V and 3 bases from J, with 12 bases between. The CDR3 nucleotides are TGTGCCACCAGCCGGGCGCGAGGGACAGATACGCAGTATTTT. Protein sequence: CATSRARGTDTQYF.

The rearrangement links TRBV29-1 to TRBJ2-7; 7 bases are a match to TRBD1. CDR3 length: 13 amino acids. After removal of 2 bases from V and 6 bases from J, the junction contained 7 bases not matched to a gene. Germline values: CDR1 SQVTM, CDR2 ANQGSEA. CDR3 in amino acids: CSVEYRTGLEQYF. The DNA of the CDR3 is TGCAGCGTTGAATATCGGACAGGCCTCGAGCAGTACTTC.

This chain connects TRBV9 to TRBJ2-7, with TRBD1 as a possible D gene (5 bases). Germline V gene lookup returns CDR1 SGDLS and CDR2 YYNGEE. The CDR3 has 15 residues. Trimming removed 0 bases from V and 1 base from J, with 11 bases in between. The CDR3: CASSVALSGSYEQYF. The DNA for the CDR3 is TGTGCCAGCAGCGTAGCTCTGTCAGGGTCCTACGAGCAGTACTTC.